Below, 15 T cell receptor beta chains from the same sample are listed, as sequenced in a study of cytomegalovirus exposure and HLA in healthy donors. PCR was performed using 60 Vbeta and 13 Jbeta primers. The assay was immunoSEQ multiplex PCR, and TCRdb's table has in-frame clones only and misses some. The table has about 230,000 clones, approximately 78% seen once; the top ten hold 0.4% to 0.6%. The specimen was PBMCs. All receptors derive from a boy younger than 18 in good health and CMV-seronegative.

CDR3: CASSRGLAGASTDTQYF. DNA for the CDR3: TGTGCCAGCAGTCGAGGACTAGCGGGAGCAAGCACAGATACGCAGTATTTT. V is TRBV7-2 and J is TRBJ2-3; 13 bases are a match to TRBD2. Germline assignment: CDR1 SGHTA and CDR2 FQGNSA. The length of the CDR3 is 17 residues. Trimming removed 6 bases from V and 0 bases from J; junction bases left unmatched: 6.

The V call is TRBV6-6, the J call TRBJ1-1; 7 nucleotides line up with TRBD1. After removal of 6 bases from V and 0 bases from J, the junction contained 7 bases not matched to a gene. The germline gives CDR1 MNHNY, CDR2 SVGAGI (reference sequence). The CDR3 consists of 15 residues. The CDR3 loop reads CASRDRALMNTEAFF. CDR3 sequence (DNA): TGTGCCAGCAGAGACAGGGCCCTCATGAACACTGAAGCTTTCTTT.

The chain couples TRBV21-1 to TRBJ2-1; the D call in the table, TRBD1, was not verified against the DNA. TRBV21-1 is a recognized pseudogene. The CDR3 length is 12 residues. CDR3 in DNA: TGTGCCAGCAGCCACAGGGCACATGAGCAGTTCTTC. It translates to CASSHRAHEQFF.

The chain employs TRBV29-1 and TRBJ2-3, with 10 bases aligning to TRBD2. Germline V lookup: CDR1 SQVTM, CDR2 ANQGSEA. The CDR3 length is 15 residues. Trimming removed 3 bases from V and 5 bases from J; junction bases left unmatched: 8. The CDR3 bases are TGCAGCGTTGAGCCGCCGACTAGCGGGCTAGATACGCAGTATTTT. Protein: CSVEPPTSGLDTQYF.

V usage is TRBV7-8 and J usage is TRBJ2-1; 11 positions match TRBD2. The CDR3 length is 14 residues. Trimming removed 7 bases from V and 6 bases from J; junction bases left unmatched: 5. Germline V gene lookup returns CDR1 SGHVS and CDR2 FQNEAQ. This CDR3 is CASNTGLAVNEQFF. In DNA, the CDR3 is TGTGCCAGCAACACGGGACTAGCGGTCAATGAGCAGTTCTTC.

V gene TRBV30 combines with J gene TRBJ1-1; TRBD1 matches at 9 bases. Germline V gives CDR1 GTSNPN, CDR2 SVGIG (reference sequence). Germline trimming cut 5 bases from V and 0 bases from J; bases unmatched to any gene: 4. This CDR3 has 14 residues. The CDR3 nucleotides read TGTGCCTGGGAAGGACAGGGGATGAACACTGAAGCTTTCTTT. Encoded protein: CAWEGQGMNTEAFF.

V gene TRBV7-9 combines with J gene TRBJ2-6; 8 nucleotides agree with TRBD2. J lost 0 bases, V lost 5 bases, and 6 bases had no gene match. The CDR3 is 17 amino acids. Germline CDR1 reads SEHNR; CDR2 reads FQNEAQ (reference sequence). DNA for the CDR3: TGTGCCAGCAGCGCGGGACTAGGCCTCTCTGGGGCCAACGTCCTGACTTTC. It specifies CASSAGLGLSGANVLTF.

This chain joins TRBV7-2 and TRBJ1-3, with a weak D call TRBD1 (5 bases). This CDR3 contains 13 residues. Germline lookup yields CDR1 SGHTA and CDR2 FQGNSA. Trimming stripped 5 bases from V and 4 bases from J, with 9 bases between. The CDR3 here is CASSAGDGNTIYF. The CDR3 bases are TGTGCCAGCAGCGCGGGGGACGGAAACACCATATATTTT.

The V gene is TRBV19, the J gene TRBJ1-1; tentatively, D is TRBD1 (5 bases). Trimming removed 3 bases from V and 4 bases from J, with 12 bases in between. Germline assignment: CDR1 LNHDA and CDR2 SQIVND (reference sequence). This CDR3 comprises 14 residues. CDR3 residues: CASSIGAPGTEAFF. CDR3 DNA: TGTGCCAGTAGTATTGGGGCGCCGGGCACTGAAGCTTTCTTT.

The J gene is TRBJ1-4, the V gene TRBV29-1; 7 bases are a match to TRBD1. Germline values: CDR1 SQVTM, CDR2 ANQGSEA. There are 15 residues in the CDR3. Trimming cost V 7 bases and J 4 bases; bases outside gene matches: 12. CDR3 DNA: TGCAGCGCTTTTATCTTAACAGGGGTTAATGAAAAACTGTTTTTT. This translates into CSAFILTGVNEKLFF.

The chain couples TRBV7-2 to TRBJ1-2; unclear D gene. Germline V CDR1 and CDR2: SGHTA, FQGNSA. V was clipped by 1 base and J by 0 bases, with 6 bases between them. This CDR3 spans 14 amino acids. DNA for the CDR3: TGTGCCAGCAGCTTAGTCGAGACTAACTATGGCTACACCTTC. Residues: CASSLVETNYGYTF.

This chain joins TRBV5-8 and TRBJ2-2, with 9 bases aligning to TRBD2. In germline, CDR1 is SGHTS, CDR2 YDEGEE. This CDR3 has 15 amino acids. V lost 3 bases and J lost 5; bases outside the gene matches: 5. The CDR3 spells CASSWIAGDTGELFF. The CDR3 nucleotides are TGTGCCAGCAGCTGGATAGCGGGAGATACCGGGGAGCTGTTTTTT.

V usage is TRBV19 and J usage is TRBJ2-7, with a possible D match to TRBD1 (6 bases). CDR1 is LNHDA, CDR2 SQIVND, per germline (reference sequence). The CDR3 contains 14 residues. V was clipped by 6 bases and J by 1 base, with 13 bases between them. The CDR3 reads CASSPTGSSYEQYF. The CDR3 bases are TGTGCCAGTAGCCCGACAGGATCATCCTACGAGCAGTACTTC.

The gene calls are TRBV14 and TRBJ2-7; tentatively, D is TRBD2 (6 bases). V was trimmed by 4 bases and J by 4 bases, leaving 20 bases between them. This CDR3 has 16 amino acids. Germline V gene sequence: CDR1 SGHDN, CDR2 FVKESK. In DNA, the CDR3 is TGTGCCAGCAGCCTCACGACGGGGACTGCCTTATACGAGCAGTACTTC. It translates to CASSLTTGTALYEQYF.

This clone was seen a few times. The J gene is TRBJ1-2, the V gene TRBV25-1; D unresolved. The germline gives CDR1 MGHDK, CDR2 SYGVNS. The germline V and J ends were trimmed by 2 bases and 3 bases, with 22 bases remaining between them. This CDR3 comprises 18 residues. CDR3 sequence reads: CASSETDGAAVRDYGYTF. For the CDR3, the DNA is TGTGCCAGCAGTGAAACGGATGGAGCGGCAGTAAGGGACTATGGCTACACCTTC.